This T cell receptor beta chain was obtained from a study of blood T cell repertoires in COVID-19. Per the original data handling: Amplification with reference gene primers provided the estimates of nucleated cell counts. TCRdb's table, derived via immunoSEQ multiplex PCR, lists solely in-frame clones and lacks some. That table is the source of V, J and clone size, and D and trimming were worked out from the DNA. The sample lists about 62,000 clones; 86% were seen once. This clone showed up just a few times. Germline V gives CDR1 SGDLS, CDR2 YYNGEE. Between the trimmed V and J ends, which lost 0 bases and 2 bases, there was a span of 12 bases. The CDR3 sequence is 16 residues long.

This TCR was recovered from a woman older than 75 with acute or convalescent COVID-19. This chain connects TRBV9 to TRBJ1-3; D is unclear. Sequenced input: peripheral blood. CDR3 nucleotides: TGTGCCAGCAGCGTAGAAGGCCTTGGGCCTGGAAACACCATATATTTT. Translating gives CASSVEGLGPGNTIYF.